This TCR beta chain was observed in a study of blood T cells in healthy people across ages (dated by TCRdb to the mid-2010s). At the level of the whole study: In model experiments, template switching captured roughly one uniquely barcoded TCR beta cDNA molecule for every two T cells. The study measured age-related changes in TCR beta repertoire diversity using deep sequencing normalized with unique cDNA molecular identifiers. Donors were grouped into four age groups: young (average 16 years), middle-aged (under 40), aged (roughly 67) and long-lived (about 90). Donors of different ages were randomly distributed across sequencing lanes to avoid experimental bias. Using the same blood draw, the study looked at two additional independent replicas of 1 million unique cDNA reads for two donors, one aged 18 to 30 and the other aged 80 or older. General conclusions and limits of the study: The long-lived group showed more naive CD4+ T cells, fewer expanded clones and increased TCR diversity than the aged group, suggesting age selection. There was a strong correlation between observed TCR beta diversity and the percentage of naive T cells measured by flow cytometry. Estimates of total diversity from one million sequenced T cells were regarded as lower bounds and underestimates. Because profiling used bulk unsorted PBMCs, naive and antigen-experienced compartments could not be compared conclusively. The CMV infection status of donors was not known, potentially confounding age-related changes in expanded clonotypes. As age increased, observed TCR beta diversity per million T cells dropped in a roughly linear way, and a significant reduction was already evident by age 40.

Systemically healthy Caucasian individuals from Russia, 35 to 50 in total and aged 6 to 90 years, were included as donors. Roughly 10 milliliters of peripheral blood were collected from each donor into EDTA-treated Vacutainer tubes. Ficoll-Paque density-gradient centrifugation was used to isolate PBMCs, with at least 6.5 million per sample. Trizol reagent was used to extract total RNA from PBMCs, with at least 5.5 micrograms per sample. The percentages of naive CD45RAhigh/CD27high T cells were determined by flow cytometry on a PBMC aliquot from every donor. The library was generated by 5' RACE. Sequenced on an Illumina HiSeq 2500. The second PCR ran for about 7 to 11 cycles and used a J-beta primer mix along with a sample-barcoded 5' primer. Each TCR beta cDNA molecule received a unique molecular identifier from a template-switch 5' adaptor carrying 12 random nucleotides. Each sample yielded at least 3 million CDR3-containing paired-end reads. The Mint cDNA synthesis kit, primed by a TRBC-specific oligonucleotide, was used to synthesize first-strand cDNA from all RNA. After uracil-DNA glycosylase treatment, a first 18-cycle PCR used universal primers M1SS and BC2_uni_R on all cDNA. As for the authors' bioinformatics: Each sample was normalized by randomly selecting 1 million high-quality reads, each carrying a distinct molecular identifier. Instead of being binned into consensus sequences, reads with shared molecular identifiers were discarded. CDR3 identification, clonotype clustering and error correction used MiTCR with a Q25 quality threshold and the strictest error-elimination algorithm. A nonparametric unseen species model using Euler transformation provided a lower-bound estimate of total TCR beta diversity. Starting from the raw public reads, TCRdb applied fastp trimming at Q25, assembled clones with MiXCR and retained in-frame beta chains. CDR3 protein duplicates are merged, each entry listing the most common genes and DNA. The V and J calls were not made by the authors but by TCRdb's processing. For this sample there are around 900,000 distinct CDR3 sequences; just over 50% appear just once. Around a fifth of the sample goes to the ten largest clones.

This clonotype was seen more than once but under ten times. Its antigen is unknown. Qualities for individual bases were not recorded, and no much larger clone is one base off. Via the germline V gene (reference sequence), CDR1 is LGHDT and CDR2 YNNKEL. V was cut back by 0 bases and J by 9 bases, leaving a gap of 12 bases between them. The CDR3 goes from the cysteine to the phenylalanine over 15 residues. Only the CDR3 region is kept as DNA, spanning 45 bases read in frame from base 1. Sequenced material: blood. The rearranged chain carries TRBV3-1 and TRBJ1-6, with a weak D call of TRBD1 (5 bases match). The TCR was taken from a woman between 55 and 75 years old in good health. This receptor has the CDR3 CASSQEPGLVSPLHF. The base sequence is TGTGCCAGCAGCCAAGAGCCAGGGTTGGTTTCACCCCTCCACTTT. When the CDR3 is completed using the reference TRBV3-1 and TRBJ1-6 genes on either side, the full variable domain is DTAVSQTPKYLVTQMGNDKSIKCEQNLGHDTMYWYKQDSKKFLKIMFSYNNKELIINETVPNRFSPKSPDKAHLNLHINSLELGDSAVYFCASSQEPGLVSPLHFGNGTRLTVT.